This T cell receptor (beta chain) is drawn from a study of regulatory T cells in long-lasting Graves disease (dated by TCRdb to 2020 to 2023). About the study as a whole: Newly diagnosed Graves' disease patients had taken antithyroid drugs for less than 3 months. Patients with persistent Graves' disease were compared with patients with newly diagnosed Graves' disease using TCR sequencing and RNA sequencing of peripheral blood. The study was registered as a clinical trial and conducted in China. A total of about 33 samples were covered by TCR sequencing, comprising roughly 13 persistent and approximately 20 newly diagnosed Graves' disease patients.

The germline V gene gives CDR1 as MDHEN and CDR2 as SYDVKM. Taken from cysteine to phenylalanine, the CDR3 has 12 residues. Only CDR3 DNA is held: 36 bases, read in frame from base 1. The trim is 2 bases for V and 9 bases for J, with a gap of 11 bases between the germline ends. Beyond this particular receptor, the publication reports: The study examined only peripheral blood because the primary lesion, thyroid tissue, could not be accessed. More public clonotypes were shared among persistent patients (about 2,800) than among newly diagnosed patients (over 900). Only the TCR beta chain was sequenced and analyzed. The authors acknowledged the small sample size as a limitation that may reduce accuracy. Persistent disease showed preferential use of TRBV28, TRBJ1-2 and TRBJ2-5, whereas newly diagnosed disease favored TRBV20-1 and TRBJ2-1. Compared with newly diagnosed patients, patients with persistent Graves' disease had lower TCR Shannon entropy and fewer highly expanded clones, which suggests clonal expansion.

The time point label here, explained by the study, means: newly diagnosed GD, antithyroid drugs for less than 3 months. For both TCR sequencing and RNA sequencing, RNA was extracted from PBMCs using TRIzol. Graves' disease was diagnosed according to American Thyroid Association guidelines. Recruitment of patients was carried out at an endocrinology department in Xi'an, China. From each patient, 7.5 to 10 milliliters of peripheral blood was collected into an EDTA anticoagulant tube. Ficoll Paque Plus density gradient separation was used to isolate PBMCs, and no further T cell sorting was performed. An Agilent 2100 Bioanalyzer and agarose gel were used to assess RNA quality, and a NanoDrop 2000 was used to measure RNA concentration. The library was built by means of multiplex PCR. Sequenced on an Illumina HiSeq 4000. To build TCR beta libraries, CDR3 regions were amplified by Arm-PCR using iRepertoire HTBI primers. PCR products were gel purified before sequencing. In the original analysis: A total of around 59 TRBV and about 13 TRBJ segments were identified across samples and were used for gene usage analysis of CDR3 amino acid clonotypes. Filtered high-quality paired reads were merged into contigs using COPE and FqMerger. Contigs were aligned with BLAST to IMGT TRBV, TRBD and TRBJ reference genes, and CDR3 was defined per IMGT. Any clonotype with a frequency above 0.1% was classified as a highly expanded clone. Shannon entropy served as the measure of repertoire diversity, while the Gini coefficient captured V-J evenness. A clonotype found in more than one individual was treated as public. TCRdb reprocessed the public reads (quality trimming at Q25 with fastp, clone calling with MiXCR) and kept in-frame beta chains. One record per CDR3 amino acid sequence lists the most common genes and DNA. TCRdb's processing, not the authors', yielded these V and J calls. The sample has under 300,000 distinct CDR3 sequences on record, under 20% of them singletons. 13% to 15% of the sample comes from the top ten.

Comments on this clonotype: No cognate antigen has been identified for it. No quality values exist for individual bases; no much larger clone is one base distant.

The same specimen was also included in a second study, on T cells in Graves' hyperthyroidism and ophthalmopathy. The second study's paper adds: Stable Graves' hyperthyroidism was defined as the absence of progression to ophthalmopathy over 18 months of follow-up. Hyperthyroidism patients were newly diagnosed, had a disease duration of under 2 months, and were aged 18 to 65 years. Any patient with an uncontrolled infection, another autoimmune disease, pregnancy or lactation was excluded. Diagnoses relied on clinical symptoms, serum thyroxine and TRAb, thyroid ultrasound and orbital computed tomography. For the first round of RT-PCR on the TCR CDR3, the HTBI primer set was used together with the Qiagen OneStep RT-PCR kit. Blood samples also contained most of the expanded thyroid clonotypes (frequency above 0.001), which suggests that blood repertoires may reflect thyroid immune responses. Ophthalmopathy was separated from stable hyperthyroidism by a 13 V-J signature model, with about 86% sensitivity and 81% to 83% specificity obtained in cross-validation and 80%/75% obtained in testing. In validation, the model predicted progression to ophthalmopathy a median of around six months before onset, with over 55% sensitivity and more than 72% specificity. To identify TCR V-J signatures that set the groups apart, the researchers used a discovery cohort of more than 95 patients, made up of roughly 45 with Graves' ophthalmopathy and 57 with stable Graves' hyperthyroidism. Whether ophthalmopathy could be predicted prospectively was tested in an independent validation cohort made up of under 20 hyperthyroidism patients plus 17 patients who later progressed to ophthalmopathy. The 100 discovery patients were randomly split 7:3 into training and test sets. In several Graves' hyperthyroidism patients, the study also compared T-cell repertoires from thyroid tissue with T-cell repertoires from blood. Once sampling was done, hyperthyroidism patients were given methimazole at a starting dose of 30 mg daily, whereas ophthalmopathy patients were given high-dose intravenous methylprednisolone. A second multiplex PCR round built the libraries, followed by size selection and purification. Libraries were sequenced paired-end with 100 bp reads on an Illumina HiSeq2000. SOAPnuke was used to process the raw data, with reads discarded if the reads contained adapters or uncalled bases, had a mean Phred below 15, or lacked an exact constant-primer or identifier match. COPE v1.2.5 was used to merge the high-quality paired reads, and each unique nucleotide sequence was defined as a clonotype. MiTCR v1.1 was used to align clonotypes to the IMGT TRBV, TRBD and TRBJ reference segments. Analysis was restricted to V-J combinations with a frequency above 0.0001, which covered approximately 99% of repertoires. A TCS score was defined as the ratio of F50 (clonal expansion) to E x V (chaos), with BLOSUM62-based TCRdist applied between CDR3 peptides within each V-J. Welch's t-statistics and random forest reduced 500 to 550 V-J features to about 12, which were used in a naive Bayes classifier (R e1071). No statistical method was used to fix the sample size in advance, and group allocation was not hidden from the investigators. The paper reports TCR Vbeta CDR3 sequencing of about 140 peripheral blood samples: under 45 ophthalmopathy, approximately 74 hyperthyroidism and 17 progressor patients.

The receptor was isolated from a woman aged 25-40 years with Graves disease. Donor details come from another sample of the same person, matched by shared clones. The starting material was peripheral blood mononuclear cells (PBMCs), obtained at new diagnosis, from a patient treated with antithyroid drugs. The V gene is TRBV28 and the J gene is TRBJ2-7; TRBD2 is a weak D gene call, 6 bases matching. The DNA reads as follows: TGTGCCAGCAGTTTAGGGACTGAGGGGCAGTACTTC. The resulting protein is CASSLGTEGQYF.